This T cell receptor beta chain was captured in a study of beta chain features in type 1 diabetes. Study context: Patients and healthy donors were similar in age, gender and cell yields.

Per the germline V gene, CDR1 is SGDLS and CDR2 is YYNGEE. The CDR3 covers 15 residues. J was trimmed by 4 bases and V by 5 bases; bases with no gene match: 7. Every isolated RNA sample was fully reverse transcribed, so sequencing captured expressed TCRB transcripts. Sequenced by immunoSEQ multiplex PCR; TCRdb stores in-frame clones only, minus some. In the table there are 350,000 to 450,000 clones, roughly 12% of which are singletons. Comments on this clone: What it recognizes is unknown.

Study-wide results and limits: There was no resolution here of whether HLA type influences TCRB rearrangement. Patients with type 1 diabetes showed fewer VDJ junction insertions and more deletions. For Type 1 diabetes patients, all four CD4+ subsets carried TCRB CDR3s that were moderately but significantly shorter.

Specimen: naive CD4+ T cells from blood. This sequence was found in a woman aged 18-29 years with type 1 diabetes. The V call is TRBV9, the J call TRBJ1-5; 9 positions match TRBD1. In DNA, the CDR3 is TGTGCCAGCAGTGCCGGGACAGGGATGAATCAGCCCCAGCATTTT. This sequence encodes CASSAGTGMNQPQHF.